This T cell receptor beta chain stems from a study of blood T cell repertoires in COVID-19. Method: immunoSEQ multiplex PCR; TCRdb's copy keeps in-frame clones and lacks some. The sample yields hundreds of thousands of clones, more than 80% seen once. Germline V gene sequence: CDR1 MNHEY, CDR2 SVGAGI. The CDR3 loop spans 14 amino acids. V was clipped by 9 bases and J by 9 bases; unmatched bases: 13. The J gene is TRBJ2-1, the V gene TRBV6-5; 8 bases match TRBD2. This TCR was recovered from a man aged 35 to 55 with acute or convalescent COVID-19. The sample taken for sequencing was peripheral blood. The CDR3, as DNA: TGTGCCAGTAGACTAGCGCGGAATTCTGGTGAGCAGTTCTTC. Its protein is CASRLARNSGEQFF.